This T cell receptor beta chain was sequenced during a study of T cell repertoires in cytomegalovirus infection. The wider study: The public TCR beta signatures pointed to both CMV infection and matching HLA type. Study findings and constraints: There were HLA-C-restricted CMV-specific TCR beta clonotypes dominating the ex vivo response.

Using its own MiXCR run on the reads, TCRdb lists one record per CDR3 protein. Of some 700,000 distinct CDR3 sequences in the sample, 35% were seen once. V shed 5 bases and J shed 4 bases, with 14 bases lying between them. CDR1 and CDR2 from the germline V gene are SGHTA and FQGNSA. CDR3 length: 15 amino acids. Many counts were recorded for this clonotype. Its specificity is unknown. The sequenced material came from PBMCs. This sequence originates from a human donor in good health (CMV status not recorded). Some clones in this sample may be carry-over from other donors' samples. The chain links TRBV7-2 to TRBJ1-4, with D perhaps matching TRBD1 (6 bases). The CDR3 loop reads CASSPQGQRNEKLFF. Here the CDR3 DNA reads TGTGCCAGCAGCCCCCAAGGACAGCGTAATGAAAAACTGTTTTTT. Together with reference TRBV7-2 and TRBJ1-4, the CDR3 gives the full variable domain: GAGVSQSPSNKVTEKGKDVELRCDPISGHTALYWYRQSLGQGLEFLIYFQGNSAPDKSGLPSDRFSAERTGGSVSTLTIQRTQQEDSAVYLCASSPQGQRNEKLFFGSGTQLSVL.